This T cell receptor beta chain was sequenced during a study of shared clonotypes between healthy human individuals (dated by TCRdb to 2018 to 2020). The study in broad terms: A couple of women and a few men aged 18 to 49 years were included in the cohort. To estimate repertoire size and how much clonotype sharing occurs between individuals, the study deeply sequenced the blood TCR repertoires of about five healthy adults. To increase sequencing depth and limit assay-specific biases, TCR repertoire library preparation and sequencing were carried out by different laboratories using diverse techniques. For each donor, CD4 naive and CD4 memory were each given three plates, CD8 naive was given two plates, and CD8 memory was given one plate. Per donor, leukapheresis produced somewhere between about 0.94 and 9.5 billion PBMCs.

On the study overall, not on this receptor specifically: The small number of donors limited the genetic and exposure-history diversity represented. Rarefaction of sorted-subset datasets indicated incomplete sequencing despite the large sequencing depth. Larger estimated clonotype richness was generally found for naive subsets than for memory subsets. Compared with non-shared clonotypes, the clonotypes found in all four sorted-subset donors had higher generation probabilities. Across a handful of donors, about 5% of naive CD4, roughly 3.8% of naive CD8, 2.3% of memory CD4, and around 0.4% of memory CD8 clonotypes were shared. Pairwise subsampling indicated that sequencing depth was expected to affect the degree of clonotype sharing among donors. Sampling was restricted to blood, and TCR repertoires in tissue are likely to differ from TCR repertoires in blood.

Using the deep immunoSEQ assay, multiplex PCR amplified TCR CDR3 regions from genomic DNA. For each cell subset, the extracted genomic DNA was distributed evenly across all wells of several immunoSEQ 96-well plates, and each plate served as one replicate. Each replicate PCR for sorted subsets received about 200 ng genomic DNA, equal to tens of thousands of T cell genomes. Purified libraries were measured with a Qubit 3.0 fluorometer, size-checked on a Bioanalyzer 2100, and measured again with the KAPA Library Quantification kit. Each immunoSEQ 96-well plate was sequenced on its own single-read 150-cycle Illumina NextSeq 550 flow cell. The study's processing was this. Because the immunoSEQ output included only junctional sequences and no quality scores, the filtering could not be the same as the filtering used for full-length reads. To assign V/J genes and CDR3, sequences were annotated using PyIR, a Python wrapper for IgBLAST v1.9, with IMGT germline references. Any read was removed if the V/J assignment was weak (E-value above 1e-6), the CDR3 was missing, or the read contained stop codons, out-of-frame junctions, or ambiguous translated residues. A V3J clonotype was defined by an identical inferred V gene, J gene, and CDR3 amino acid sequence. To compute the percentage overlap between repertoires, the number of shared unique clonotypes was divided by the size of the smaller repertoire. RTK rarefaction, the Chao1 estimator, and Recon v2.1 estimates of unobserved clonotypes were used to assess repertoire richness. For all TCRbeta clonotypes obtained by the gDNA method from several donors, generation probabilities were computed with OLGA. The immuneACCESS repertoire file appears here via TCRdb, limited to in-frame rearrangements. These files lack a portion of the clones; in checked studies, under half of the deficit traces to unresolved V genes, and the cause of the others is not known. For V, J and clone size, that table is used; D and trimming come from the DNA. Counted in this sample were roughly 1,800,000 clones; just under 95% of them appeared once. Approximately 1% of the sample rests with the top ten.

CD8 naive samples were CD45RO-negative cells positively selected for CCR7, giving a CD45RA+CCR7+ population that excluded TemRA cells. Donors were healthy HIV-negative adults with no recently reported acute infections or vaccinations. All donors were Caucasian adults living in Nashville, Tennessee, USA. After blood collection by leukapheresis, PBMCs were isolated using Ficoll-Histopaque density gradient centrifugation and then cryopreserved in the vapor phase of liquid nitrogen. Analytical flow cytometry was used to check the purity and quantity of each magnetically sorted T cell population. Each sorted fraction had its genomic DNA isolated and then quantified by UV absorbance on a Nanodrop 2000c. A remark on this clone: The specificity of this receptor is unknown. No qualities accompany the bases; no much larger clone lies one base away.

Trimmed from V: 4 bases; trimmed from J: 8 bases; junction bases lacking a gene match: 13. CDR1 is given as SGHDT and CDR2 as YYEEEE, both from the germline V gene. The CDR3 covers 16 residues, taking in both the cysteine and the phenylalanine. Only the CDR3 portion is preserved as DNA: 48 bases, with reading frame beginning at the first base. The chain uses TRBV5-6 and TRBJ1-4; 8 bases in the junction line up with TRBD1. The sequenced sample was naive CD8+ T cells sorted from blood. The sample's cell subset or site label, in plain terms: CD45RA+CCR7+. This receptor was identified in a man in his late teens or twenties in good health. The DNA sequence is given as TGTGCCAGCAGCGCCGCGGACAGGGCCCGAGACGAAAAACTGTTTTTT. This translates into CASSAADRARDEKLFF.